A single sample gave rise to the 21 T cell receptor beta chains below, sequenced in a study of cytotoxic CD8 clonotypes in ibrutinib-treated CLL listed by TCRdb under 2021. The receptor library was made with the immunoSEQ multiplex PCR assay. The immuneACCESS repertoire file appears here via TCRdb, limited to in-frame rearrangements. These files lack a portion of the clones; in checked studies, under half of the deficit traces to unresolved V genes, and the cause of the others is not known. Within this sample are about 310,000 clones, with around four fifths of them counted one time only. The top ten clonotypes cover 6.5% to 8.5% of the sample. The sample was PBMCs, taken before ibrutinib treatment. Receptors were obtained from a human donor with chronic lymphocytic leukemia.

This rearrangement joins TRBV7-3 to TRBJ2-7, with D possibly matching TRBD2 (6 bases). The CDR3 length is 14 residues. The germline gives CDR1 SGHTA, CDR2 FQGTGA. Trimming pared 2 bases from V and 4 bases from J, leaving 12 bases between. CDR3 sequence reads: CASSLAAGEYEQYF. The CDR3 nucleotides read TGTGCCAGCAGCTTAGCAGCGGGCGAATACGAGCAGTACTTC.

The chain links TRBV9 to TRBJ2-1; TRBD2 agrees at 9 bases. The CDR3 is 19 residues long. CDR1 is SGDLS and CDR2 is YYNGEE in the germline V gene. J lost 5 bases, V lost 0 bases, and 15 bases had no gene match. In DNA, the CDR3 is TGTGCCAGCAGCGTAGACCAAAGGCGGGCTAGCGGGATTGACAATGAGCAGTTCTTC. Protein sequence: CASSVDQRRASGIDNEQFF.

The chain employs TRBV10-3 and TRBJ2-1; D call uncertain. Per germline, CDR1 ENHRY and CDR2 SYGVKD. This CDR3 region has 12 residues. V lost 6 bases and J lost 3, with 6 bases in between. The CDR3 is CAISDNYNEQFF. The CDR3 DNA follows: TGTGCCATCAGCGACAACTACAATGAGCAGTTCTTC.

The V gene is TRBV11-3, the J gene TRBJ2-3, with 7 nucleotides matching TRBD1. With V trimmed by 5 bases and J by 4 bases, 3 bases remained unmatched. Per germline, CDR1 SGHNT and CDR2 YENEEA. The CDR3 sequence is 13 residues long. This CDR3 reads CASSRGGADTQYF. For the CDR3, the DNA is TGTGCCAGCAGCCGAGGGGGCGCAGATACGCAGTATTTT.

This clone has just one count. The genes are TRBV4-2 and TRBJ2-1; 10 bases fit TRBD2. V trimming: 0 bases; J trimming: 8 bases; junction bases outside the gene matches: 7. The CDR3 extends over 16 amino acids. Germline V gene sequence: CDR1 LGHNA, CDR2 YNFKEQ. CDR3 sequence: CASSQDWWLAGDEQFF. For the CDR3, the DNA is TGTGCCAGCAGCCAAGATTGGTGGCTAGCGGGAGATGAGCAGTTCTTC.

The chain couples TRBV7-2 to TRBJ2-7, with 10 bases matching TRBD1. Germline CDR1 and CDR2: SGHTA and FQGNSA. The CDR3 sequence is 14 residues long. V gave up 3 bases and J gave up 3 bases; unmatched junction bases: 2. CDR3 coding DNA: TGTGCCAGCAGCTTGGGACAGGGGTTCTACGAGCAGTACTTC. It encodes CASSLGQGFYEQYF.

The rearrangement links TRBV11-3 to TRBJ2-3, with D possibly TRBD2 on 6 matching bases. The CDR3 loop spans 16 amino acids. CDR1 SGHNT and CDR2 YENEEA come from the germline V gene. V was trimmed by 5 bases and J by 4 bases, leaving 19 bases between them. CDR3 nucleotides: TGTGCCAGCAGCCTACTTTGGACTCCGGGGGCAGATACGCAGTATTTT. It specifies CASSLLWTPGADTQYF.

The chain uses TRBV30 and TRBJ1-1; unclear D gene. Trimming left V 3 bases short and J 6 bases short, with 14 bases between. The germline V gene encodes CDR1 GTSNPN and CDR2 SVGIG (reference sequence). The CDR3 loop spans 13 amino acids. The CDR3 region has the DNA TGTGCCTGGAGCTTGTCTGGGAGGGCTGAAGCTTTCTTT. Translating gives CAWSLSGRAEAFF.

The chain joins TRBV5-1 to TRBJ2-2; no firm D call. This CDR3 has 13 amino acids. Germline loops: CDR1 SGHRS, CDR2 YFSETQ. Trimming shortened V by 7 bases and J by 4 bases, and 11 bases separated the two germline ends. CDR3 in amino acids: CASGSRTTGELFF. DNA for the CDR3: TGCGCCAGCGGATCTAGGACCACCGGGGAGCTGTTTTTT.

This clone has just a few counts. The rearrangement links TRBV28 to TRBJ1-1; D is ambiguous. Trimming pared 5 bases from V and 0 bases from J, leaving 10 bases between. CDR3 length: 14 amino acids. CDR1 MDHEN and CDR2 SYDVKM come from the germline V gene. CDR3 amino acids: CASSRTALNTEAFF. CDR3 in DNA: TGTGCCAGCAGTAGAACAGCTTTGAACACTGAAGCTTTCTTT. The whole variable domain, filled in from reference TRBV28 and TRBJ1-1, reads DVKVTQSSRYLVKRTGEKVFLECVQDMDHENMFWYRQDPGLGLRLIYFSYDVKMKEKGDIPEGYSVSREKKERFSLILESASTNQTSMYLCASSRTALNTEAFFGQGTRLTVV.

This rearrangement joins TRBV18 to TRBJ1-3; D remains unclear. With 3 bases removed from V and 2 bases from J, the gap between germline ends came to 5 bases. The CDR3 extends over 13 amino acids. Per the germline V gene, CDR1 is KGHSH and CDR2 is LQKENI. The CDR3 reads CASSPSPGNTIYF. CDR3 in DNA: TGTGCCAGCTCACCTTCCCCTGGAAACACCATATATTTT.

The CDR3 DNA reads as TGTGCCAGCAGTGGGGAGGGGTTGTTAAGGCAGTACTTC. Its translation is CASSGEGLLRQYF. The V call is TRBV28, the J call TRBJ2-7; 7 bases map to TRBD2. With V trimmed by 5 bases and J by 9 bases, 10 bases remained unmatched. The CDR3 covers 13 residues. Looked up from germline, CDR1 is MDHEN and CDR2 is SYDVKM.

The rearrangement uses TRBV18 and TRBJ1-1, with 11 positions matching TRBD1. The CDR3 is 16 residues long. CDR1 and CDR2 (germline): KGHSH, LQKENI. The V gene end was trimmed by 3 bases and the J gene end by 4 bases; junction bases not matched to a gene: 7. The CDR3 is CASSPPGQGVGTEAFF. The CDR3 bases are TGTGCCAGCTCACCTCCGGGACAGGGGGTTGGCACTGAAGCTTTCTTT.

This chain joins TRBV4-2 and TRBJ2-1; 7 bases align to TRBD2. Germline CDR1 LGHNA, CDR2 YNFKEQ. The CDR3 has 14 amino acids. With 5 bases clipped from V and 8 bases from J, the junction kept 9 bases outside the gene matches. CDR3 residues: CASSVRLAFDEQFF. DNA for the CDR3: TGTGCCAGCAGCGTACGACTAGCCTTCGATGAGCAGTTCTTC.

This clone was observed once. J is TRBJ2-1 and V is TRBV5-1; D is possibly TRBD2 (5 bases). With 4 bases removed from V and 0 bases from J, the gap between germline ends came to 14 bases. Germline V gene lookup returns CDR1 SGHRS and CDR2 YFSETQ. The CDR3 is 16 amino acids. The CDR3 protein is CASSPGSPSSYNEQFF. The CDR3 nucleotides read TGCGCCAGCAGCCCGGGGTCCCCGAGCTCCTACAATGAGCAGTTCTTC.

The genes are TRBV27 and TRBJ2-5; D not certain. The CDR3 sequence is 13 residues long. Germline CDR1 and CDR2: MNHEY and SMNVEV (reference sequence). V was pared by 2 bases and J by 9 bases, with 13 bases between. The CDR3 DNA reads TGTGCCAGCAGTTTAGACGGCACGAGAGCCCAGTACTTC. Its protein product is CASSLDGTRAQYF.

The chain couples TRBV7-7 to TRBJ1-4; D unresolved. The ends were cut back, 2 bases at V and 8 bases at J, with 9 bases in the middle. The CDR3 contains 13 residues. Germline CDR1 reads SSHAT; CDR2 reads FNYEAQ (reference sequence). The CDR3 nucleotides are TGTGCCAGCAGCTTAAGTGCGGGCGAAAAACTGTTTTTT. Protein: CASSLSAGEKLFF.

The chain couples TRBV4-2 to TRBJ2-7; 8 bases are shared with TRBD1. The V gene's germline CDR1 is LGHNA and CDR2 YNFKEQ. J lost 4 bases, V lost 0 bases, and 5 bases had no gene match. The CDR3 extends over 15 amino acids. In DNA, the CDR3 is TGTGCCAGCAGCCAAGAGTGGACAGGGTTTTACGAGCAGTACTTC. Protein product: CASSQEWTGFYEQYF.

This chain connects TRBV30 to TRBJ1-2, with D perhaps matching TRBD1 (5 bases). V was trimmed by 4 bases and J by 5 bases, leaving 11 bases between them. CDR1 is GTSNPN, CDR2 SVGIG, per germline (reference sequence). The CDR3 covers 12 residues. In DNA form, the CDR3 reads TGTGCCTGGAATCCGGGACTTTATGGCTACACCTTC. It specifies CAWNPGLYGYTF.

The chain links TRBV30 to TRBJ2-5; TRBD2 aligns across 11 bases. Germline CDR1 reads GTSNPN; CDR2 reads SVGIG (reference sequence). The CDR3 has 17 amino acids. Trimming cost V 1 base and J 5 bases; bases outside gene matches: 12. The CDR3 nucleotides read TGTGCCTGGAGTGGTGGTAGCGGGAGGGCCCGTAGGGAGACCCAGTACTTC. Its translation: CAWSGGSGRARRETQYF.

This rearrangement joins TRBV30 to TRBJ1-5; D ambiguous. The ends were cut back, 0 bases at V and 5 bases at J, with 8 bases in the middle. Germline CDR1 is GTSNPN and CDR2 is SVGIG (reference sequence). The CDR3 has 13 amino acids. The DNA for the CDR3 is TGTGCCTGGAGTGTACGAACAGATCAGCCCCAGCATTTT. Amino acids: CAWSVRTDQPQHF. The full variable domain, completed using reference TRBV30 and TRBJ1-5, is SQTIHQWPATLVQPVGSPLSLECTVEGTSNPNLYWYRQAAGRGLQLLFYSVGIGQISSEVPQNLSASRPQDRQFILSSKKLLLSDSGFYLCAWSVRTDQPQHFGDGTRLSIL.